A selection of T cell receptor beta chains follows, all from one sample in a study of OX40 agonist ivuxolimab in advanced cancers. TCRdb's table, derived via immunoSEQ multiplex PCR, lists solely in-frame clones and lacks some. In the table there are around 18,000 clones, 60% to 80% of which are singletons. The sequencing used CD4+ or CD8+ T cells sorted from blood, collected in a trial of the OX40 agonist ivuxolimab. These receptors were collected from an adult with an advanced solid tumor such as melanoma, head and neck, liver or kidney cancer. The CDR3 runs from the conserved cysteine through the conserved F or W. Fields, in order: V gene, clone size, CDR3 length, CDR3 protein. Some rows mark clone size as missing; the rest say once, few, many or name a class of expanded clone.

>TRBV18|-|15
CASSQETGGYTEAFF
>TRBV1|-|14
CTSSQSGDHTEAFF
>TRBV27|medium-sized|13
CASSSDGNYGYTF
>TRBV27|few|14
CASSPFGGIHEQYF
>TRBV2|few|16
CASSETGTGSWNEQFF
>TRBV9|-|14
CASSVSGSNYGYTF
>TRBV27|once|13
CASRGGGGTEAFF
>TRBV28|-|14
CASRAWGDGETQYF
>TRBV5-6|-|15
CASSTGQGPILALHF
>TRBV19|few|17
CASSPLSWGENTGELFF
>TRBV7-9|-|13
CASSLTSEGEQYF
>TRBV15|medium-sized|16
CATSRDQGTGSDEQYF
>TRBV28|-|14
CASSLVDRGTEAFF
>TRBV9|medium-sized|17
CASSVAIAGTNTGELFF
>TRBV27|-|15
CASSLSGQGATEAFF
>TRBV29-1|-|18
CSVEDRTGAVLGKNIQYF